This T cell receptor beta chain appears in the sequencing data of a study of identical twins (dated by TCRdb to 2015 to 2016). Regarding the research as a whole: The study deep-sequenced TCR alpha and beta repertoires from monozygotic twins, unrelated adults of various ages and cord blood to test whether fetal clonotypes persist. Replicate twin experiments were performed at different times using different library preparation protocols to rule out contamination. Study-wide conclusions, independent of this receptor: Out-of-frame TCR alpha sequences shared between twins showed an excess of low generation-probability sequences compared with coincidental sharing between unrelated individuals. Abundant cord blood beta clonotypes had fewer insertions, young adult naive repertoires showed a similar but weaker trend, and memory repertoires showed no such trend. Excess twin sharing in beta out-of-frame sequences was weaker because fewer shared sequences lowered the signal-to-noise ratio. Out-of-frame TCR alpha sharing in monozygotic twins was systematically underestimated by recombination models, whereas sharing between unrelated individuals was in agreement with the recombination models. Conclusions relied on cross-sectional statistical analysis, since the same donors could not be followed over many years. Zero-insertion analyses could be partly confounded by invariant T cells such as MAIT and iNKT, although diverse VJ usage argued against such confounding for most clonotypes.

Via the germline V gene, CDR1 is SGHTA and CDR2 FQGNSA. V loses 1 base of germline sequence and J loses 5 bases, and the interval between the two ends is 8 bases. From the cysteine up to the phenylalanine, the CDR3 has a length of 13 residues. Only the CDR3 portion is preserved as DNA: 39 bases, with reading frame beginning at the first base. All donors were healthy Caucasians. The twin cohort consisted of three pairs of female monozygotic twins, all aged roughly 18 to 29 years. Using Miltenyi CD45RO+ enrichment and human naive T-cell isolation kits, memory (CD45RO+) and naive T cells were isolated from PBMC. The library was prepared using 5' RACE. The sequencer was an Illumina HiSeq 2000. Template switching introduced a universal primer binding site; the final cDNA contained a unique molecular identifier, enabling accurate counting of TCR cDNA molecules. First-strand cDNA for TCR alpha and beta chains was synthesized from specific primers in the conserved constant-segment region. To control for contamination, each cDNA library was double barcoded with a SMART-Mk sample barcode plus Illumina barcodes. TruSeq adapter sequences, together with Illumina sample barcodes, were added in two successive PCR steps. The Illumina HiSeq platform was used with custom primers to sequence TCR alpha and beta cDNA libraries. From the authors' description of their analysis: Raw reads were processed with MiGEC to extract unique molecular identifiers, and MiXCR was used to determine CDR3 positions. For each individual, recombination models were inferred using an EM algorithm with the repgenHMM and IGoR tools. Shared clonotypes were analyzed with the tcR package in R, and sharing was normalized by the product of cloneset sizes. Out-of-frame nonproductive sequences were analyzed to study raw recombination free of thymic and clonal selection effects. The public reads were run again by TCRdb, first through fastp at Q25 and then through MiXCR, and only productive beta chains were kept. Identical CDR3 proteins give one entry, which carries the most common genes and DNA. The V and J calls reflect TCRdb's pipeline rather than the authors' work. The sample yields under 300,000 distinct CDR3 sequences; roughly 12% were counted once. Clones ranked in the top ten supply roughly 4% of the sample.

Many counts were recorded for this clonotype. Its specific antigen is unknown. There are no base qualities to consult, and no much larger clone falls within one base. This same sample was also part of a study on yellow fever vaccine responses in identical twins. Drawing on the second study: The T cell response to vaccination in identical twins was reported by the authors to appear partly convergent and partly personalized. In identical twins, the study followed T cell clones that responded to the vaccine with precision.

The chain is made from TRBV7-2 and TRBJ1-2, with the D gene not confidently named. The sequence was collected from a woman under 30 in good health. Source material: memory (CD45RO+) T cells sorted from blood. The sample's cell subset or site label is to be understood as: CD45RO+ enriched T cells. The CDR3 loop reads CASSLEPVYGYTF. At the DNA level, the sequence is TGTGCCAGCAGCTTAGAACCGGTTTATGGCTACACCTTC.